This entry lists 3 T cell receptor beta chains sequenced from one sample in a study of identical twins. TCRdb itself ran the 5' RACE reads through MiXCR, one entry per CDR3 protein. The table shows some 710,000 distinct CDR3 sequences, with roughly 6% occurring only once. The source material was naive T cells sorted from blood. The receptors were sampled from a young man in good health.

This clonotype was detected many times. This chain uses TRBV3-1 with TRBJ2-7; D is ambiguous. The germline CDR1 and CDR2 sequences are LGHDT and YNNKEL (reference sequence). V was shortened by 4 bases and J by 2 bases, with 12 bases between the two germline ends. CDR3 length: 14 amino acids. CDR3 protein: CASSPTRLPYEQYF. The CDR3 nucleotides are TGTGCCAGCAGCCCAACGCGCCTACCCTACGAGCAGTACTTC.

This clonotype was recorded many times. The chain employs TRBV7-2 and TRBJ2-1, with TRBD1 identical over 7 bases. Trimming cost V 1 base and J 5 bases; bases outside gene matches: 5. From germline, CDR1 is SGHTA and CDR2 FQGNSA. The CDR3 extends over 15 amino acids. Here the CDR3 reads CASSLGPGQNNEQFF. The DNA for the CDR3 is TGTGCCAGCAGCTTAGGGCCGGGACAGAACAATGAGCAGTTCTTC. The full variable domain, rest sourced from reference TRBV7-2 and TRBJ2-1, is GAGVSQSPSNKVTEKGKDVELRCDPISGHTALYWYRQSLGQGLEFLIYFQGNSAPDKSGLPSDRFSAERTGGSVSTLTIQRTQQEDSAVYLCASSLGPGQNNEQFFGPGTRLTVL.

The gene calls are TRBV12-3 or TRBV12-4 and TRBJ1-1; D remains ambiguous. Trimming shortened V by 3 bases and J by 4 bases, and 18 bases separated the two germline ends. This CDR3 is 16 amino acids long. The CDR3 protein is CASSFSTRVVVTEAFF. CDR3 bases: TGTGCCAGCAGTTTTTCGACCCGGGTCGTGGTCACTGAAGCTTTCTTT.